This TCR beta chain was identified in a study of blood T cell repertoires in COVID-19 (TCRdb year 2020). As for the study more broadly: Collaborator samples came from the United States, Italy and Spain and covered acute and convalescent phases of COVID-19. The material from the prospective study consisted of cDNA or gDNA derived from T cells, B-cell-depleted T cells, or PBMCs. Deeply sampled blood TCRbeta repertoires from subjects exposed to, actively infected with, or recovered from COVID-19 were included in the dataset. The repertoires were released in a freely available public database meant as a resource for research on the immune response to SARS-CoV-2. The samples were drawn from the first 160 participants of the ongoing ImmuneRACE study and from 1,254 subjects provided by 6 global collaborators. Sample metadata almost always included a de-identified subject ID, COVID-19 status, age in years and sex. HLA class I and class II types, where available, came from metadata supplied by the sample provider rather than from assay-based typing. The investigation overall reported the following: How much clinical and demographic metadata was included differed by source and by participant, and the metadata was provided uncurated.

The immunoSEQ Assay, a bias-controlled multiplex PCR, was used to amplify TCRbeta CDR3 regions from genomic DNA. Regarding the original processing steps: Within the assay, amplification of reference gene primers was used to estimate how many nucleated cells each sample contained. Sequence reads were collapsed and filtered to measure the absolute abundance of every unique TCRbeta CDR3 rearrangement. Productive Simpson clonality was computed per sample as the square root of Simpson's diversity index over productive rearrangements. As stored in TCRdb, this immuneACCESS dataset retains in-frame rearrangements with V and J assigned. A fraction of the clones does not appear; measured against another copy, unresolved V genes explain less than half of the discrepancy, and the remainder lacks a known reason. That table supplies the V and J calls and clone size; D and trimming were determined from the DNA. The sample profile shows 350,000 to 400,000 clones; about 88% of them were found once. In total, the top ten clones hold roughly 1.2% of the sample.

Enrolling through a virtual design, the prospective study's participants ranged in age from roughly 18 to 100 years and lived across roughly 23 United States geographic areas. In the prospective study, participants were assigned to cohorts based on the clinical history participants reported in a screening survey and a study questionnaire. For ImmuneRACE Cohort 3, a participant was defined as recovered based on two consecutive negative NP/OP PCR tests, clearance by a healthcare professional, or resolution of symptoms. Each participant in the prospective study had whole blood, serum and a nasopharyngeal or oropharyngeal swab collected by mobile phlebotomists. Participants in the prospective study had the option to provide additional blood draws and questionnaires over an approximately 2-month period. Before DNA extraction, prospective study blood samples were shipped either frozen or at room temperature.

Concerning this clone itself: Its antigen is currently not known. No base-level quality is on record; no much larger clone is a single base apart.

The V and J ends are trimmed by 6 bases and 6 bases, leaving 17 bases between them. CDR1 and CDR2, looked up from the germline V gene, are MGHRA and YSYEKL. The CDR3 has 15 amino acids, counting the end cysteine and phenylalanine. The entry retains the CDR3 DNA only, 45 bases that are in frame from base 1. This sequence originates from a woman aged 18-30 years who had recovered from COVID-19. The specimen was PBMCs or T cells enriched from blood (not recorded which). The rearrangement joined TRBV4-1 to TRBJ2-2; perhaps TRBD1 is the D gene, with 6 bases matching. The DNA is as follows: TGCGCCAGCAGGGCTTCAGGGGCCCTCTCCGGGGAGCTGTTTTTT. Its coded protein is CASRASGALSGELFF.